This T cell receptor beta chain was retrieved from a study of T cells in Graves' hyperthyroidism and ophthalmopathy. The source material, RNA transcripts, was used to amplify TCR beta CDR3 regions. Initially, a first-round RT-PCR of the TCR CDR3 employed the HTBI primer set. MiXCR, run by TCRdb on the multiplex PCR reads, gives a single entry per CDR3 protein. The data hold over 700,000 distinct CDR3 sequences, with about two fifths observed a single time. Per germline, CDR1 LNHNV and CDR2 YYDKDF (reference sequence). This CDR3 spans 15 amino acids. Trimming pared 0 bases from V and 4 bases from J, leaving 10 bases between. This clonotype was detected a few times.

The sequence was collected from a man aged 18 to 29 with Graves' hyperthyroidism. Sequenced sample: blood. V usage is TRBV15 and J usage is TRBJ1-3; no definite D call. The CDR3, as DNA: TGTGCCACCAGCAGAGACCCGGGGAGGGGAAACACCATATATTTT. It encodes CATSRDPGRGNTIYF.